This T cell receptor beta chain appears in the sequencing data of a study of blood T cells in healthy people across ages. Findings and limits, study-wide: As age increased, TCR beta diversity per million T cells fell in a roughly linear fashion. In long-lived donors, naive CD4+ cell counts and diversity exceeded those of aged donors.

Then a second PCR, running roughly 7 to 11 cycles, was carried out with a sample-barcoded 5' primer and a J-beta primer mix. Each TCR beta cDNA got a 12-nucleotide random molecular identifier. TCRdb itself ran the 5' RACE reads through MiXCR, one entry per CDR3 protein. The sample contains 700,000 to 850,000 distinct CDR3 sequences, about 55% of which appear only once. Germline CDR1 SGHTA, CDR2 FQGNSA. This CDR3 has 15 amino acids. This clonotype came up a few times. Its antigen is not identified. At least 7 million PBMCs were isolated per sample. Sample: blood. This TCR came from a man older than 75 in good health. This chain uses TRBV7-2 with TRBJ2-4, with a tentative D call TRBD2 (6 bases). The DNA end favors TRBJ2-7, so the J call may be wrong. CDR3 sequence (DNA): TGTGCCAGCAGCTCCCCCGGGACTTACCCCCGCGAGCAGTACTTC. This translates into CASSSPGTYPREQYF.